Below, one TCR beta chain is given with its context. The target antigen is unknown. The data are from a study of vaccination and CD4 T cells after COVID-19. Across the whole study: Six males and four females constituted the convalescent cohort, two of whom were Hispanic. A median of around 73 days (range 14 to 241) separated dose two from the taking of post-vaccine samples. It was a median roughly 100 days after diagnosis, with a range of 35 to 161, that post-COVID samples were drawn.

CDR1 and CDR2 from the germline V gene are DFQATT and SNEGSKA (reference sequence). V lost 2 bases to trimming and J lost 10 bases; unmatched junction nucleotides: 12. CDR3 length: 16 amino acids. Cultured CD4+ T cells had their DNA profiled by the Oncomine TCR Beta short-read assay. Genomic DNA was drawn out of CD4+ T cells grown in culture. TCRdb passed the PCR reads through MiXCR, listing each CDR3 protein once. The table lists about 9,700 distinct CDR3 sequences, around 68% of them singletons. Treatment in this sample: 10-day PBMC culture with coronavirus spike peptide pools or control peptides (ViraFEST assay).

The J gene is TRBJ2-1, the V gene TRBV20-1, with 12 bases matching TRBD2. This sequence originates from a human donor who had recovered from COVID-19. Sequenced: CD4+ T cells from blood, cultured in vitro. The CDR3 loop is CSARRGTSGRGVEQFF. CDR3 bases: TGCAGTGCTAGACGTGGGACTAGCGGGCGCGGGGTGGAGCAGTTCTTC.